This T cell receptor beta chain was documented in a study of T cell responses to AZD1222 COVID-19 vaccine. For the study at large: Second-dose timings of about 4 or about 12 weeks were pooled.

A remark on this clone: Its antigen is as yet unknown.

CDR1 is LNHDA, CDR2 SQIVND, per germline (reference sequence). The CDR3 contains 13 residues. V lost 4 bases and J lost 6, with 9 bases in between. TCRdb's copy holds only in-frame clones and misses some; the assay was immunoSEQ multiplex PCR. The data contain about 110,000 clones, 85% to 90% of them singletons. Whole-study results and caveats: Targets within unmutated variant regions were reportedly found for nearly half of spike-specific TCRs. Repertoire sampling was restricted to post-peak T cell response timepoints.

The chain employs TRBV19 and TRBJ2-2; D not resolved. Sequences were derived from peripheral blood, sampled on day 0 of AZD1222 vaccination. This TCR was sampled from an adult in good health. The CDR3 DNA follows: TGTGCCAGTAGTACAATTTGGTCCGGGGAGCTGTTTTTT. Residues: CASSTIWSGELFF.